The T cell receptor (beta chain) under discussion was sequenced for a study of CD8 T cells in Susac syndrome. An amount of RNA that ranged from about 0.45 to 1 ug was reverse transcribed with random hexamers. The CDR3 of TCR beta was amplified by immunoSEQ multiplex PCR across 54 Vbeta and 13 Jbeta. TCRdb ran MiXCR on the immunoSEQ multiplex PCR reads and lists one entry per CDR3 protein. The sample shows more than 200,000 distinct CDR3 sequences, just over 90% of them seen only once. Germline V gene data show CDR1 as SGHRS and CDR2 as YFSETQ. V lost 3 bases and J lost 0, with 15 bases in between. The CDR3 spans 16 residues. While CD8+ and CD4+ T cells were isolated negatively, TEMRA cells were enriched by FACS.

The sequenced sample was CD4+ T cells from PBMCs. The chain employs TRBV5-1 and TRBJ2-5; possible D gene TRBD1, 5 bases. This clonotype originated in a human donor with multiple sclerosis. The CDR3 nucleotides read TGCGCCAGCAGCTGGGGCGTGAGGACGTACCAAGAGACCCAGTACTTC. As protein: CASSWGVRTYQETQYF.